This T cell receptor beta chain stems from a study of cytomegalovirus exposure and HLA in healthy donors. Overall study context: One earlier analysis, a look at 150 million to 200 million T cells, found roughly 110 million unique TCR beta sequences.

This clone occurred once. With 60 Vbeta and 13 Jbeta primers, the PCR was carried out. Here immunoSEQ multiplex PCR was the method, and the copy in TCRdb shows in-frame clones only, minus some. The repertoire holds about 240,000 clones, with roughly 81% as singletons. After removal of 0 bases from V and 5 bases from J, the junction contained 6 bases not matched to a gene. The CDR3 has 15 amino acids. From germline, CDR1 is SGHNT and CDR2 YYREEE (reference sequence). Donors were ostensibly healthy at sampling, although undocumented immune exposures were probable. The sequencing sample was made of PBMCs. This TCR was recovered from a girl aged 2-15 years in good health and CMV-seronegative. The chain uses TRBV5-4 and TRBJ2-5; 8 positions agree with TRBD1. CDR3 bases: TGTGCCAGCAGCTTGGCACCAGGGGGCCGGGAGACCCAGTACTTC. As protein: CASSLAPGGRETQYF.